The T cell receptor (beta chain) under discussion was sequenced for a study of T cells in Graves' hyperthyroidism and ophthalmopathy. Findings and limits, study-wide: With a median lead of roughly 6.8 months before onset, the model predicted ophthalmopathy.

Lactation, pregnancy, other autoimmune disease or uncontrolled infection excluded patients. Diagnoses were made from clinical symptoms, serum measures (thyroxine and TRAb), thyroid ultrasound and orbital computed tomography. The TCR beta CDR3 regions underwent amplification using RNA transcripts as the source. TCR CDR3 regions were first amplified by RT-PCR with HTBI primers. TCRdb analysed the multiplex PCR reads with MiXCR anew, one entry per CDR3 protein. The data contain about 540,000 distinct CDR3 sequences, just over 45% of them seen just once; the ten biggest clones take up 6.5% to 9%. The CDR3 covers 15 residues. Trimming pared 4 bases from V and 0 bases from J, leaving 9 bases between. Germline V lookup: CDR1 SNHLY, CDR2 FYNNEI. This clonotype was seen ten or more times. Its cognate antigen is unknown.

This clonotype originated in a woman younger than 35 with Graves' hyperthyroidism. This chain joins TRBV2 and TRBJ1-4; no reliable D call. Sequencing used peripheral blood or thyroid tissue (not recorded which). For the CDR3, the DNA is TGTGCCAGCAGTGTCACAGCCGCAACTAATGAAAAACTGTTTTTT. Its protein product is CASSVTAATNEKLFF.